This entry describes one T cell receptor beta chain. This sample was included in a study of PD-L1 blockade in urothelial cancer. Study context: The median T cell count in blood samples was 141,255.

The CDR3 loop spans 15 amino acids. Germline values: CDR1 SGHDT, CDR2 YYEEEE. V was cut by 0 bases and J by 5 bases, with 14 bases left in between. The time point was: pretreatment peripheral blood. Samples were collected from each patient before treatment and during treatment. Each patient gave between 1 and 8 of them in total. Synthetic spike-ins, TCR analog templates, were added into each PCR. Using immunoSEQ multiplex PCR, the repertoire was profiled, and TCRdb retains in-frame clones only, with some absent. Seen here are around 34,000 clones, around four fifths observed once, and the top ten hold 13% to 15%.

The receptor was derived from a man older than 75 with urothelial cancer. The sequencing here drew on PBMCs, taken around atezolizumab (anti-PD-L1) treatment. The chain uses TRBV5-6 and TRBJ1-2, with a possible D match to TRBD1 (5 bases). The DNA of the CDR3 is TGTGCCAGCAGCTTGGGGGGGGAAGGACTATATGGCTACACCTTC. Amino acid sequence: CASSLGGEGLYGYTF.